A single sample is the source of the 28 T cell receptor beta chains below, sequenced in a study of immune characterization of retroperitoneal liposarcoma. MiXCR, run by TCRdb on the PCR reads, gives a single entry per CDR3 protein. This sample has a few thousand distinct CDR3 sequences; roughly 26% occur once, and the top ten carry roughly 16%. Input material: tumor tissue. The receptors stem from a female donor with retroperitoneal liposarcoma.

This clonotype was observed a few times. The chain employs TRBV12-3 or TRBV12-4 and TRBJ2-5; maybe TRBD2 (6 bases). Deletions cut 3 bases from V and 11 bases from J, with 16 bases between. The CDR3 runs to 13 residues. CDR3 amino acids: CASSFDRDFVQYF. DNA of the CDR3: TGTGCCAGCAGTTTTGACCGGGACTTTGTGCAGTACTTC.

This clonotype is medium-sized by share. Here the CDR3 reads CASSSGTLSSYNEQFF. The CDR3 DNA sequence: TGCGCCAGCAGTAGCGGGACCCTTAGCTCCTACAATGAGCAGTTCTTC. The chain combines TRBV5-1 with TRBJ2-1; 8 bases align to TRBD2. J was trimmed by 0 bases and V by 5 bases; bases with no gene match: 7. Looked up from germline, CDR1 is SGHRS and CDR2 is YFSETQ. The length of the CDR3 is 16 residues.

Relative to its sample, this clonotype is medium-sized. The V call is TRBV10-1, the J call TRBJ2-1; the D is unclear. The CDR3 has 14 residues. Trimming left V 5 bases short and J 10 bases short, with 18 bases between. Germline V gene data show CDR1 as WNHNN and CDR2 as SYGVQD (reference sequence). CDR3 DNA: TGCGCCAGCAGTCCCCGCAGAGCAGTCTACGAGCAGTTCTTC. As protein: CASSPRRAVYEQFF.

The chain joins TRBV19 to TRBJ2-1; D is possibly TRBD2 (6 bases). Between the trimmed V and J ends, which lost 3 bases and 2 bases, there was a span of 11 bases. CDR3 size: 15 residues. Germline lookup yields CDR1 LNHDA and CDR2 SQIVND (reference sequence). The CDR3 is CASSIVGSTYNEQFF. The CDR3 nucleotides read TGTGCCAGTAGTATCGTCGGGAGCACCTACAATGAGCAGTTCTTC.

V is TRBV6-8 and J is TRBJ2-5, with 10 bases that match TRBD1. The DNA end favors TRBJ2-1, so the J call may be wrong. This CDR3 contains 13 residues. Germline V gene lookup returns CDR1 MNHGY and CDR2 SAAAGT. The CDR3 DNA reads as TGTGCCACCAGGACAGGGGGCTACAATGAGCAGTTCTTC. Protein sequence: CATRTGGYNEQFF.

This clonotype is medium-sized in the sample. The rearrangement joins TRBV6-5 to TRBJ2-7; 7 bases match TRBD2. This CDR3 is 16 amino acids long. J was trimmed by 0 bases and V by 2 bases; bases with no gene match: 7. Germline V gene sequence: CDR1 MNHEY, CDR2 SVGAGI. The DNA of the CDR3 is TGTGCCAGCAGTTACGGGCGGGAGAGGCCCTCCTACGAGCAGTACTTC. Translation gives CASSYGRERPSYEQYF.

This chain connects TRBV6-5 to TRBJ2-1; D is ambiguous. Trimming cost V 2 bases and J 7 bases, with 6 bases left between them. The CDR3 totals 12 residues. Per the germline V gene, CDR1 is MNHEY and CDR2 is SVGAGI. The CDR3 nucleotides are TGTGCCAGCAGTTACGGGTCTAATGAGCAGTTCTTC. Its translation: CASSYGSNEQFF.

The gene calls are TRBV10-3 and TRBJ2-3; 10 positions match TRBD2. The germline V gene has CDR1 ENHRY and CDR2 SYGVKD. The CDR3 totals 17 residues. The ends lost 6 bases at V and 0 bases at J; junction bases unmatched: 9. CDR3 loop: CAISGTSGKPSTDTQYF. The CDR3 DNA is TGTGCCATCAGCGGAACTAGCGGGAAACCTAGCACAGATACGCAGTATTTT.

By its share, this clonotype is medium-sized. The rearrangement joins TRBV7-2 to TRBJ2-5; 10 bases fit TRBD2. The DNA end is a closer match to TRBJ2-1, so the J assignment may be wrong. This CDR3 spans 15 amino acids. In germline, CDR1 is SGHTA, CDR2 FQGNSA. The CDR3 DNA sequence: TGTGCCAGCAGCTCCCCGGGACTAGCGAGAGAGACCCAGTTCTTC. Translation: CASSSPGLARETQFF.

This clonotype came up a few times. This chain links TRBV6-1 with TRBJ2-7; possible D gene TRBD2, 5 bases. The CDR3 loop spans 14 amino acids. Between the trimmed V and J ends, which lost 6 bases and 0 bases, there was a span of 12 bases. Germline values: CDR1 MNHNS, CDR2 SASEGT. The CDR3, as DNA: TGTGCCAGCAGCGACCGGGGAAGCTCCTACGAGCAGTACTTC. Translated: CASSDRGSSYEQYF.

There are a few counts of this clonotype. The chain uses TRBV28 and TRBJ2-5; tentatively, D is TRBD2 (5 bases). The DNA end is a closer match to TRBJ2-1, so the J assignment may be wrong. CDR1 is MDHEN and CDR2 is SYDVKM in the germline V gene. CDR3 length: 13 amino acids. The CDR3 is CASRTVGEREQFF. The DNA of the CDR3 is TGTGCCAGCAGAACCGTCGGGGAGAGGGAGCAGTTCTTC.

The chain uses TRBV6-1 and TRBJ2-2, with a possible D match to TRBD2 (6 bases). The V gene's germline CDR1 is MNHNS and CDR2 SASEGT. With 11 bases removed from V and 0 bases from J, the gap between germline ends came to 10 bases. The CDR3 runs to 13 residues. The chain's CDR3 is CAVAETNTGELFF. The DNA of the CDR3 is TGTGCCGTAGCGGAGACGAACACCGGGGAGCTGTTTTTT.

This clonotype is classed as medium-sized. The chain combines TRBV6-1 with TRBJ2-5; a possible D gene is TRBD1 (5 bases). Germline V CDR1 and CDR2: MNHNS, SASEGT. With 10 bases removed from V and 2 bases from J, the gap between germline ends came to 14 bases. CDR3 length equals 13 residues. The CDR3 loop is CANRQYPQETQYF. The DNA for the CDR3 is TGTGCCAACCGACAGTACCCACAAGAGACCCAGTACTTC.

This chain connects TRBV6-6 to TRBJ2-5; weak D call: TRBD2 (6 bases). With the DNA end fitting TRBJ2-1 better, the J assignment may be wrong. The germline CDR1 and CDR2 sequences are MNHNY and SVGAGI (reference sequence). The CDR3 sequence is 19 residues long. This CDR3 reads CASSYSGFIVLAQSNEQFF. CDR3 in DNA: TGTGCCAGCAGTTATTCCGGTTTTATCGTCCTAGCGCAATCCAATGAGCAGTTCTTC.

In its sample, this clonotype ranks as medium-sized. This sequence joins TRBV11-2 and TRBJ2-5; D is unresolved. The J call may be in error: the DNA end matches TRBJ2-7 better. The CDR3 runs 13 residues. Looked up from germline, CDR1 is SGHAT and CDR2 is FQNNGV. DNA of the CDR3: TGTGCCAGCAGCTTTTCGATGGGTGGCGAGCAGTACTTC. Encoded protein: CASSFSMGGEQYF.

This clonotype is termed medium-sized. The V call is TRBV28, the J call TRBJ2-1, with a possible D match to TRBD2 (6 bases). The better agreement between TRBJ2-7 and the DNA end casts doubt on the J call. CDR1 and CDR2 (germline): MDHEN, SYDVKM. This CDR3 has 12 amino acids. The CDR3 coding sequence is TGTGCCAGTACCGAGGGACTCGTCGAGCAGTACTTC. Translation: CASTEGLVEQYF.

Regarding this clonotype: The final CDR3 position lacks the conserved phenylalanine or tryptophan, pointing to a likely read error. This chain uses TRBV12-3 or TRBV12-4 with TRBJ2-1; 14 bases are a match to TRBD2. V lost 5 bases, J lost 10 bases, and 10 bases stayed unmatched. This CDR3 region has 16 residues. CDR3 coding DNA: TGTGCCAGCAGTGCCGGGACTAGCGGGGGCCTTAGGGAGCAGTTCTAC. It yields the protein CASSAGTSGGLREQFY.

By sample share, this clonotype is medium-sized. This chain links TRBV6-5 with TRBJ2-2; D gene ambiguous. The CDR3 runs to 14 residues. CDR1 is MNHEY, CDR2 SVGAGI, per germline. V was shortened by 1 base and J by 5 bases, with 8 bases between the two germline ends. In DNA, the CDR3 is TGTGCCAGCAGTTACTTTCGTAATACCGGGGAGCTGTTTTTT. This encodes CASSYFRNTGELFF.

This sequence joins TRBV19 and TRBJ2-5, with 7 nucleotides matching TRBD2. Germline CDR1 is LNHDA and CDR2 is SQIVND (reference sequence). CDR3 length: 16 amino acids. Germline trimming cut 2 bases from V and 11 bases from J; bases unmatched to any gene: 17. The CDR3 bases are TGTGCCAGTAGTATAATTAGGGCTAGCGGTTACAATGAGCAGTACTTC. It encodes CASSIIRASGYNEQYF.

In its sample, this clonotype ranks as large. The rearrangement links TRBV7-2 to TRBJ2-1; D perhaps matches TRBD2 (6 bases). The closer fit of TRBJ2-7 to the DNA end suggests the J call may be wrong. CDR1 is SGHTA, CDR2 FQGNSA, per germline. CDR3 length: 18 residues. CDR3 loop: CASSLVVWEAGSYNEQYF. The CDR3 coding sequence is TGTGCCAGCAGCTTAGTTGTGTGGGAGGCAGGTTCCTACAATGAGCAGTACTTC.

This clonotype is deemed large. This chain joins TRBV6-1 and TRBJ2-4; TRBD1 aligns across 11 bases. CDR3 length: 15 residues. The V gene end was trimmed by 6 bases and the J gene end by 2 bases; junction bases not matched to a gene: 3. Germline CDR1 MNHNS, CDR2 SASEGT. In DNA form, the CDR3 reads TGTGCCAGCAGGGACAGGGGGCAGTCCAAAAACATTCAGTACTTC. Its protein is CASRDRGQSKNIQYF.

J is TRBJ2-2 and V is TRBV6-1; tentatively, D is TRBD2 (6 bases). CDR1 is MNHNS, CDR2 SASEGT, per germline. Trimming took off 0 bases at V and 6 bases at J, with 11 bases between the two ends. The CDR3 spans 15 residues. CDR3 in amino acids: CASSEAMGEAGELFF. DNA of the CDR3: TGTGCCAGCAGTGAAGCGATGGGGGAGGCCGGGGAGCTGTTTTTT.

The chain recombines TRBV6-1 with TRBJ1-1; D ambiguous. Germline V CDR1 and CDR2: MNHNS, SASEGT. Trimming took off 6 bases at V and 4 bases at J, with 15 bases between the two ends. CDR3 length: 14 residues. CDR3 loop: CASSGGGVATEAFF. The DNA for the CDR3 is TGTGCCAGCAGCGGAGGTGGGGTGGCCACTGAAGCTTTCTTT.

V usage is TRBV6-1 and J usage is TRBJ2-3, with TRBD1 matching over 7 bases. Germline V lookup: CDR1 MNHNS, CDR2 SASEGT. The CDR3 consists of 15 residues. Trimming took 3 bases from V and 4 from J; bases not matched to a gene: 7. The CDR3 sequence is CASSDWTGRADTQYF. CDR3 DNA sequence: TGTGCCAGCAGTGATTGGACAGGTAGAGCAGATACGCAGTATTTT.

This clonotype is medium-sized within its sample. The chain recombines TRBV6-1 with TRBJ2-1; TRBD1 aligns across 8 bases. The CDR3 has 14 residues. CDR1 MNHNS and CDR2 SASEGT come from the germline V gene. Trimming took 5 bases from V and 6 from J; bases not matched to a gene: 6. CDR3 sequence (DNA): TGTGCCAGCAGTTCCCCGGACAGGGTCAATGAGCAGTTCTTC. This codes for CASSSPDRVNEQFF.

At least ten counts were recorded for this clonotype. Since a much larger clone is just one base distant, this may be a read error. This chain uses TRBV6-1 with TRBJ2-1, with 10 bases matching TRBD2. Judging by the DNA end, TRBJ2-7 fits better; the J call may be wrong. CDR3 size: 14 residues. Germline loops: CDR1 MNHNS, CDR2 SASEGT. The CDR3 DNA follows: TGTGCCAGCAGCCCACCGGGACTAGCGAATGAGCAGTACTTC. Its translation is CASSPPGLANEQYF.

This clonotype is deemed medium-sized (0.01 to 0.1%). The rearrangement joins TRBV6-1 to TRBJ2-5; TRBD2 matches at 13 bases. The trim removed 8 bases at V and 5 bases at J, leaving 8 bases unmatched. This CDR3 has 15 amino acids. The germline V gene encodes CDR1 MNHNS and CDR2 SASEGT. In DNA form, the CDR3 reads TGTGCCAGCCCTAGACTAGCGGGAGGTGGGGAGACCCAGTACTTC. This translates into CASPRLAGGGETQYF.

Relative to its sample, this clonotype is medium-sized (0.01 to 0.1%). The chain employs TRBV12-3 or TRBV12-4 and TRBJ1-5; 11 bases map to TRBD1. The CDR3 is 16 residues long. Trimming took 3 bases from V and 4 from J; bases not matched to a gene: 5. This CDR3 is CASSFSGDRGNQPQHF. The CDR3 nucleotides read TGTGCCAGCAGTTTTTCCGGGGACAGGGGGAATCAGCCCCAGCATTTT.